Listed here are 4 T cell receptor beta chains from one sample, sequenced in a study of sequential checkpoint blockade in melanoma. Treatment denoted: randomized to nivolumab then ipilimumab (arm A) or the reverse (arm B). Some clones are missing from TCRdb's copy, which holds only in-frame ones; the method was immunoSEQ multiplex PCR. This sample yields approximately 2,600 clones, of which 25% to 30% are seen a single time; less than 11% belongs to the top ten. This specimen consisted of tumor tissue (inferred from file names), obtained from a patient given nivolumab and ipilimumab in sequence. All receptors derive from a human donor with melanoma.

CDR3 coding DNA: TGTGCCACTGCAGGGACTAGTTACTCCAATGAGCAGTTCTTC. Amino acid sequence: CATAGTSYSNEQFF. This chain links TRBV19 with TRBJ2-1; 8 positions match TRBD2. The CDR3 has 14 residues. V lost 10 bases and J lost 6; bases outside the gene matches: 11. Germline values: CDR1 LNHDA, CDR2 SQIVND (reference sequence).

This clone is termed medium-sized. V is TRBV11-3 and J is TRBJ2-5; the match to TRBD1 covers 12 bases. The CDR3 is 15 residues long. After removal of 4 bases from V and 1 base from J, the junction contained 1 base not matched to a gene. Germline V CDR1 and CDR2: SGHNT, YENEEA. The DNA for the CDR3 is TGTGCCAGCAGCTCGGGACAGGGGGCCCAAGAGACCCAGTACTTC. Protein product: CASSSGQGAQETQYF.

The table lists this clone with many counts. V and J are TRBV11-3 and TRBJ1-2; 8 bases line up with TRBD1. CDR3 size: 18 residues. Looked up from germline, CDR1 is SGHNT and CDR2 is YENEEA. The J segment lost 0 bases and the V segment lost 6 bases, leaving 15 bases of the junction unmatched. CDR3 bases: TGTGCCAGCAGTCCCGGACAGGGTAATTCTCGGGCTAACTATGGCTACACCTTC. Amino acids: CASSPGQGNSRANYGYTF.

This clone was seen a few times. The V and J genes are TRBV6-8 and TRBJ2-5; 11 bases agree with TRBD2. J gave up 2 bases and V 6 bases, and 8 bases lay outside the gene matches. The CDR3 is made up of 16 amino acids. Germline V gene lookup returns CDR1 MNHGY and CDR2 SAAAGT. The CDR3 DNA reads TGTGCCAGCAGACCTCGACTAGCGGGGACTCAAGAGACCCAGTACTTC. Protein product: CASRPRLAGTQETQYF.